This TCR beta chain was found in a study of cytomegalovirus exposure and HLA in healthy donors. TCRdb keeps only in-frame clones here, not all; method: immunoSEQ multiplex PCR. The sample holds 120,000 or so clones; approximately 90% are singletons and the top ten take about 1.9%. Study-wide results and limits: The authors confirmed in vitro that three CMV-associated chains were specific for CMV antigens.

This clone was observed a single time. Antigen unknown. V gave up 0 bases and J gave up 5 bases; unmatched junction bases: 4. The CDR3 sequence is 15 residues long. Germline lookup yields CDR1 SGDLS and CDR2 YYNGEE. What was sequenced was PBMCs. J is TRBJ2-1 and V is TRBV9; 8 positions agree with TRBD2. The TCR sequence derives from a woman in her late teens or twenties in good health and CMV-seronegative. In DNA, the CDR3 is TGTGCCAGCAGCGTAGCCAGCGGGAGACACAATGAGCAGTTCTTC. Translation: CASSVASGRHNEQFF.